This T cell receptor beta chain came from a study of regulatory T cells in long-lasting Graves disease. The study, taken as a whole, reports: Persistent patients had a count of shared public clonotypes (approximately 2,800) that exceeded that of new patients (966).

Assembly of TCR beta libraries relied on iRepertoire HTBI primers together with Arm-PCR of CDR3 regions. TCRdb re-called the multiplex PCR reads through MiXCR, storing one row per CDR3 protein. The sample records 440,000 or so distinct CDR3 sequences, about a sixth being singletons. This clonotype was counted at least ten times. The antigen remains undetermined. The time point is: newly diagnosed GD, antithyroid drugs for less than 3 months. PBMCs provided the RNA from which the TCR library was made. The sample also formed part of further work on T cells in Graves' hyperthyroidism and ophthalmopathy. Turning to that study: The hyperthyroidism was newly diagnosed and had lasted under 2 months; the patients were aged 18 to 65. Patients were excluded for uncontrolled infection, other autoimmune disease, pregnancy or lactation.

Sequencing used peripheral blood mononuclear cells (PBMCs), obtained at new diagnosis, from a patient treated with antithyroid drugs. This TCR was sampled from a woman in her twenties or thirties with Graves disease.

The CDR3 DNA reads as TGTGCCAGCAGTACAGTCCGGGACAGACCCTACGAGCAGTACTTC. Residues: CASSTVRDRPYEQYF. This chain links TRBV6-2 or TRBV6-3 with TRBJ2-7, with 7 bases that match TRBD1. V shed 5 bases and J 2 bases; nucleotides not matched to a gene: 9. The CDR3 loop spans 15 amino acids. CDR1 is MNHEY and CDR2 is SVGEGT in the germline V gene.